This T cell receptor beta chain appears in the sequencing data of a study of cytomegalovirus exposure and HLA in healthy donors. Study at large: Among the 398 donors who were genotyped, approximately 84% fell in the genetic ancestry cluster that is associated with self-reported Caucasian donors.

60 Vbeta and 13 Jbeta primers were used in PCR. Using immunoSEQ multiplex PCR, the repertoire was profiled, and TCRdb retains in-frame clones only, with some absent. The profile shows 150,000 or so clones, 60% to 80% of them singletons. The study's findings and limits: Apart from CMV serostatus, no immune exposure information was available. There were 150 to 200 TCR beta chains listed as cytomegalovirus-associated.

On this clone: No antigen is known for it.

This CDR3 is 14 amino acids long. The germline V gene has CDR1 SGHVS and CDR2 FQNEAQ. The J segment lost 2 bases and the V segment lost 8 bases, leaving 4 bases of the junction unmatched. Sequences were obtained from PBMCs. The sequence was collected from a woman aged 40 to 50 in good health and CMV-seronegative. The chain carries TRBV7-8 and TRBJ1-3; 9 bases line up with TRBD1. DNA of the CDR3: TGTGCCAGCTGGGACAGGGTGCCTGGAAACACCATATATTTT. Its protein is CASWDRVPGNTIYF.